This T cell receptor (beta chain) originates from a study of PD-1 blockade in classical Hodgkin lymphoma. Repertoires were generated with immunoSEQ multiplex PCR, while TCRdb's copy carries only in-frame clones and drops some. The table lists around 30,000 clones, roughly 70% of them singletons. In every patient, relapse followed autologous stem cell transplantation, while exposure to brentuximab vedotin differed. V dropped 6 bases and J dropped 5; count of bases not matched to a gene: 13. Germline CDR1 and CDR2: SNHLY and FYNNEI. The CDR3 totals 16 residues. The source is a human donor with classical Hodgkin lymphoma. The chain carries TRBV2 and TRBJ1-5; 7 bases map to TRBD1. The sample here was peripheral blood mononuclear cells (PBMCs), taken before the second cycle of nivolumab. The CDR3 DNA follows: TGTGCCAGCAGGCTGACAGGGATCCTCGAAGATCAGCCCCAGCATTTT. This encodes CASRLTGILEDQPQHF.